This T cell receptor (beta chain) came from a study of T cell responses to AZD1222 COVID-19 vaccine. Method: immunoSEQ multiplex PCR; TCRdb's copy keeps in-frame clones and lacks some. The sample has about 96,000 clones, about 90% seen once. V was cut by 8 bases and J by 1 base, with 8 bases left in between. CDR1 SGHTA and CDR2 FQGNSA come from the germline V gene. The CDR3 totals 12 residues. This material consisted of peripheral blood, taken on day 0 of MenACWY control vaccination. J is TRBJ1-2 and V is TRBV7-2; D call uncertain. The origin of this receptor is an adult in good health. CDR3 nucleotides: TGTGCCAGCCGGGTCGGTAACTATGGCTACACCTTC. It is translated as CASRVGNYGYTF.